This TCR beta chain was documented in a study of control samples from healthy donors and cancer patients. CDR1 is LNHDA and CDR2 is SQIVND in the germline V gene (reference sequence). There are 16 residues in the CDR3. Deletions cut 1 base from V and 4 bases from J, with 15 bases between. Only in-frame clones appear in the TCRdb table, and some are missing; sequencing was by immunoSEQ multiplex PCR. The data hold about 130,000 clones, with roughly 90% observed a single time. Sequencing was performed on blood. The sequence derives from a young man in good health. V and J are TRBV19 and TRBJ2-3; D gene uncertain. The CDR3 sequence is CASSIAGRDHADTQYF. The CDR3, as DNA: TGTGCCAGTAGTATAGCAGGCCGAGACCACGCAGATACGCAGTATTTT. The variable domain in full, completed from reference TRBV19 and TRBJ2-3, reads DGGITQSPKYLFRKEGQNVTLSCEQNLNHDAMYWYRQDPGQGLRLIYYSQIVNDFQKGDIAEGYSVSREKKESFPLTVTSAQKNPTAFYLCASSIAGRDHADTQYFGPGTRLTVL.